The T cell receptor beta chain described here comes from a study of shared clonotypes between healthy human individuals. Germline CDR1 LNHDA, CDR2 SQIVND (reference sequence). The CDR3 has 14 amino acids. V dropped 6 bases and J dropped 6 bases, with 15 bases sitting between them. Deep-level assay runs were performed. Clones were sequenced by immunoSEQ multiplex PCR, and TCRdb holds only the in-frame ones, with some missing. The table records tens of thousands of clones, roughly three fifths of them present only once. This rearrangement joins TRBV19 to TRBJ1-5; D not resolved. The sequence came from a man between 25 and 39 years old in good health. Material for sequencing was memory CD8+ T cells sorted from blood. Subset in this sample: CD45RO+ cells pooled with CCR7-negative TemRA cells. The CDR3 DNA follows: TGTGCCAGTAGAGGACCTGCGGAGAGTCAGCCCCAGCATTTT. Translation: CASRGPAESQPQHF.